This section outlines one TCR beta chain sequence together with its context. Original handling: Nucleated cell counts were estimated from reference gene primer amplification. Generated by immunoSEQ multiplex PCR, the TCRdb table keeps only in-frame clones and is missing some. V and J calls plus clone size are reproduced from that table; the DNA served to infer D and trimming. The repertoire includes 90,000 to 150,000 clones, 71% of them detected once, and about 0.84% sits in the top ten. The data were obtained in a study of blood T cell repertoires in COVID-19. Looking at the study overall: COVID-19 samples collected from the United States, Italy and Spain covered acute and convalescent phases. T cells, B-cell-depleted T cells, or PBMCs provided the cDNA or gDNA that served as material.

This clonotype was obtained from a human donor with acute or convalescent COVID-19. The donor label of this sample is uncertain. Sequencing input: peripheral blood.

CDR3 DNA: TGCGCCAGCAGCTTCAGACGGGAAACAACTAATGAAAAACTGTTTTTT. It yields the protein CASSFRRETTNEKLFF. The chain combines TRBV5-1 with TRBJ1-4; D is uncertain. This CDR3 region has 16 residues. Trimming removed 2 bases from V and 0 bases from J, with 11 bases in between. Germline-derived CDR1 and CDR2 are SGHRS and YFSETQ.